The 8 T cell receptor beta chains reported below all come from one sample, sequenced in a study of CXCR3-negative and CXCR3-positive naive CD8 T cells. Points from the study as a whole: CXCR3-expressing naive cells carried TRB CDR3s more hydrophobic than those of CXCR3-negative naive cells.

Preparation of TRB cDNA libraries relied on 5' RACE carrying UMI labels. TCRdb processed the 5' RACE reads again and assigns one entry to each CDR3 protein, with no DNA. This sample's clone table lists roughly 61,000 distinct CDR3 sequences. These receptors' targets are unknown. Sequenced material: naive CXCR3+ CD8+ T cells from blood. Subset described: CD45RO-CCR7+CD27+CD95- naive CD8+ T cells expressing CXCR3 (TNR3+). These receptors all come from a human donor in good health. Some clones in this sample may be carry-over from other donors' samples.

The V and J genes are TRBV4-1 and TRBJ1-3; lacking DNA, the TRBD1 call made by TCRdb goes unchecked. The V gene's germline CDR1 is MGHRA and CDR2 YSYEKL. CDR3 length: 15 amino acids. This CDR3 is CASSLTQGRENTIYF.

V is TRBV7-3 and J is TRBJ2-7. Germline CDR1 is SGHTA and CDR2 is FQGTGA. CDR3 length: 15 amino acids. CDR3 residues: CASSLTEGALHEQYF.

V usage is TRBV14 and J usage is TRBJ2-7; TCRdb designates TRBD1, a call that cannot be tested without DNA. Germline V gene data show CDR1 as SGHDN and CDR2 as FVKESK. The CDR3 sequence is 14 residues long. The CDR3 protein is CASSDPRGHYEQYF. Drawing the rest from reference TRBV14 and TRBJ2-7, the complete variable domain is EAGVTQFPSHSVIEKGQTVTLRCDPISGHDNLYWYRRVMGKEIKFLLHFVKESKQDESGMPNNRFLAERTGGTYSTLKVQPAELEDSGVYFCASSDPRGHYEQYFGPGTRLTVT.

The chain is built from TRBV9 and TRBJ2-1; without DNA, the TCRdb call of TRBD2 cannot be checked. Germline assignment: CDR1 SGDLS and CDR2 YYNGEE. The CDR3 contains 15 residues. CDR3 residues: CASSAGTLGNNEQFF.

The chain recombines TRBV7-9 with TRBJ2-7; lacking DNA, the TRBD2 call made by TCRdb goes unchecked. Germline V CDR1 and CDR2: SEHNR, FQNEAQ (reference sequence). The CDR3 length is 13 residues. Here the CDR3 reads CASSPESTYEQYF.

The V and J genes are TRBV29-1 and TRBJ2-7; TCRdb designates TRBD2, a call that cannot be tested without DNA. The CDR3 consists of 13 residues. Germline V gene data show CDR1 as SQVTM and CDR2 as ANQGSEA. The CDR3: CSVGTSLPYEQYF.

The chain has TRBV7-6 and TRBJ2-1; TCRdb calls TRBD1, which cannot be checked without DNA. Per the germline V gene, CDR1 is SGHVS and CDR2 is FNYEAQ. The CDR3 has 14 residues. The CDR3 region is CASSLLGTENEQFF.

This chain connects TRBV7-9 to TRBJ2-7. In germline, CDR1 is SEHNR, CDR2 FQNEAQ (reference sequence). The CDR3 has 11 residues. The CDR3 region is CASSRHYEQYF. The variable domain in full, completed from reference TRBV7-9 and TRBJ2-7, reads DTGVSQNPRHKITKRGQNVTFRCDPISEHNRLYWYRQTLGQGPEFLTYFQNEAQLEKSRLLSDRFSAERPKGSFSTLEIQRTEQGDSAMYLCASSRHYEQYFGPGTRLTVT.